A single sample is the source of the 30 T cell receptor beta chains below, sequenced in a study of beta chain features in type 1 diabetes. Expressed TCRB transcripts were sequenced because the isolated RNA had all been reverse transcribed beforehand. The assay was immunoSEQ multiplex PCR, and TCRdb's table has in-frame clones only and misses some. The table records about 150,000 clones, roughly 48% of them present only once. The sequencing sample was made of Tregs from blood. The source of these receptors is a young man in good health.

The rearrangement uses TRBV7-6 and TRBJ2-1, with 14 bases fitting TRBD2. CDR1 and CDR2 from the germline V gene are SGHVS and FNYEAQ. This CDR3 has 17 residues. J lost 1 base, V lost 4 bases, and 3 bases had no gene match. CDR3 sequence reads: CASSSRLAGGSYNEQFF. CDR3 DNA: TGTGCCAGCAGCTCCAGACTAGCGGGAGGGTCCTACAATGAGCAGTTCTTC. The entire variable domain, with the rest obtained from reference TRBV7-6 and TRBJ2-1, is as follows: GAGVSQSPRYKVTKRGQDVALRCDPISGHVSLYWYRQALGQGPEFLTYFNYEAQQDKSGLPNDRFSAERPEGSISTLTIQRTEQRDSAMYRCASSSRLAGGSYNEQFFGPGTRLTVL.

The chain recombines TRBV4-2 with TRBJ2-1; 12 bases map to TRBD2. The V gene end was trimmed by 4 bases and the J gene end by 7 bases; junction bases not matched to a gene: 5. The CDR3 sequence is 15 residues long. Germline CDR1 LGHNA, CDR2 YNFKEQ. The DNA of the CDR3 is TGTGCCAGCAGCCTCGGACTAGCGGGGACGAATGAGCAGTTCTTC. Encoded protein: CASSLGLAGTNEQFF.

The chain is built from TRBV7-9 and TRBJ2-2, with D unresolved. The CDR3 is 12 amino acids. Trimming left V 6 bases short and J 3 bases short, with 5 bases between. Per germline, CDR1 SEHNR and CDR2 FQNEAQ (reference sequence). CDR3 sequence reads: CASRSDTGELFF. In nucleotides, the CDR3 is TGTGCCAGCAGGTCAGACACCGGGGAGCTGTTTTTT.

The chain couples TRBV6-1 to TRBJ1-1; TRBD1 might be the D (5 bases). The CDR3 covers 13 residues. The germline V and J ends were trimmed by 8 bases and 3 bases, with 13 bases remaining between them. CDR1 is MNHNS and CDR2 is SASEGT in the germline V gene. The CDR3 bases are TGTGCCAGCTGGGCTAGGGGATACACTGAAGCTTTCTTT. This sequence encodes CASWARGYTEAFF.

The chain carries TRBV4-3 and TRBJ1-5, with unresolved D. Deletions cut 1 base from V and 4 bases from J, with 5 bases between. Germline V gene sequence: CDR1 LGHNA, CDR2 YSLEER. The CDR3 covers 13 residues. CDR3 loop: CASSQGLNQPQHF. In DNA form, the CDR3 reads TGCGCCAGCAGCCAAGGACTTAATCAGCCCCAGCATTTT.

The chain couples TRBV29-1 to TRBJ1-2; 7 bases fit TRBD1. This CDR3 region has 12 residues. The germline gives CDR1 SQVTM, CDR2 ANQGSEA. J lost 2 bases, V lost 5 bases, and 2 bases had no gene match. CDR3 region: CSVMTGNYGYTF. CDR3 nucleotides: TGCAGCGTTATGACAGGGAACTATGGCTACACCTTC. The full variable domain, completed using reference TRBV29-1 and TRBJ1-2, is SAVISQKPSRDICQRGTSLTIQCQVDSQVTMMFWYRQQPGQSLTLIATANQGSEATYESGFVIDKFPISRPNLTFSTLTVSNMSPEDSSIYLCSVMTGNYGYTFGSGTRLTVV.

This clone showed up just a few times. This sequence joins TRBV29-1 and TRBJ1-1; no clear D gene. There are 11 residues in the CDR3. Germline V CDR1 and CDR2: SQVTM, ANQGSEA. Deletions cut 0 bases from V and 5 bases from J, with 4 bases between. The CDR3 bases are TGCAGCGTTGAAGAAGAGACTGAAGCTTTCTTT. This encodes CSVEEETEAFF.

This clone appeared a single time. The CDR3 DNA follows: TGTGCCAGCAGCGTCGGCGGGGGGACCCTCAATGAGCAGTTCTTC. Translated, it gives CASSVGGGTLNEQFF. The chain is built from TRBV9 and TRBJ2-1; 8 nucleotides agree with TRBD2. There are 15 residues in the CDR3. CDR1 and CDR2 from the germline V gene are SGDLS and YYNGEE. V shed 2 bases, J shed 6 bases, and the junction held 7 bases outside the gene matches.

V gene TRBV7-2 combines with J gene TRBJ2-2, with 9 nucleotides matching TRBD1. V lost 5 bases, J lost 4 bases, and 2 bases stayed unmatched. The germline CDR1 and CDR2 sequences are SGHTA and FQGNSA. CDR3 length: 14 residues. This chain's CDR3 is CASSRTGVTGELFF. DNA of the CDR3: TGTGCCAGCAGCCGGACAGGGGTCACCGGGGAGCTGTTTTTT.

The gene calls are TRBV5-1 and TRBJ2-7, with 9 bases aligning to TRBD1. Losses at the gene ends were 4 bases for V and 0 bases for J; bases not matched to a gene: 5. The CDR3 has 15 residues. CDR1 SGHRS and CDR2 YFSETQ come from the germline V gene. In DNA, the CDR3 is TGCGCCAGCAGCCCCAAGGGACAGGGCTCCTACGAGCAGTACTTC. Protein sequence: CASSPKGQGSYEQYF. Combining the CDR3 with reference TRBV5-1 and TRBJ2-7 gives the whole variable domain KAGVTQTPRYLIKTRGQQVTLSCSPISGHRSVSWYQQTPGQGLQFLFEYFSETQRNKGNFPGRFSGRQFSNSRSEMNVSTLELGDSALYLCASSPKGQGSYEQYFGPGTRLTVT.

The CDR3: CATHPIGDRNTEAFF. The CDR3 bases are TGTGCCACCCACCCCATAGGAGACAGGAACACTGAAGCTTTCTTT. The genes are TRBV27 and TRBJ1-1; D may be TRBD1 (5 bases). The V gene lost 10 bases and the J gene lost 1 base, with 19 bases spanning the gap. The length of the CDR3 is 15 residues. Per germline, CDR1 MNHEY and CDR2 SMNVEV (reference sequence).

This clone was counted between two and nine times. The chain employs TRBV11-2 and TRBJ2-7; no reliable D call. The CDR3 loop spans 16 amino acids. Trimming left V 2 bases short and J 0 bases short, with 14 bases between. CDR1 is SGHAT and CDR2 is FQNNGV in the germline V gene. The CDR3 sequence: CASSLKPSPSSYEQYF. The CDR3, as DNA: TGTGCCAGCAGCTTAAAACCGAGCCCGAGCTCCTACGAGCAGTACTTC. The whole variable domain, remainder taken from reference TRBV11-2 and TRBJ2-7, is EAGVAQSPRYKIIEKRQSVAFWCNPISGHATLYWYQQILGQGPKLLIQFQNNGVVDDSQLPKDRFSAERLKGVDSTLKIQPAKLEDSAVYLCASSLKPSPSSYEQYFGPGTRLTVT.

This clone was counted a few times. This sequence joins TRBV5-1 and TRBJ2-7; unclear D gene. The germline gives CDR1 SGHRS, CDR2 YFSETQ. The CDR3 has 15 residues. Trimming cost V 0 bases and J 0 bases, with 10 bases left between them. The CDR3 here is CASSLGQAFSYEQYF. The CDR3 coding sequence is TGCGCCAGCAGCTTGGGGCAGGCCTTCTCCTACGAGCAGTACTTC.

This rearrangement joins TRBV27 to TRBJ2-7, with a tentative D call TRBD2 (6 bases). CDR3 length: 14 amino acids. The V end was cut by 5 bases, the J end by 2 bases, with 13 bases between. Per the germline V gene, CDR1 is MNHEY and CDR2 is SMNVEV (reference sequence). CDR3 DNA: TGTGCCAGCAGTACCAGACGGGGGACCTACGAGCAGTACTTC. The encoded protein is CASSTRRGTYEQYF.

J is TRBJ1-5 and V is TRBV27, with D possibly matching TRBD1 (6 bases). V was trimmed by 3 bases and J by 3 bases, leaving 12 bases between them. The germline gives CDR1 MNHEY, CDR2 SMNVEV (reference sequence). The CDR3 runs to 15 residues. DNA of the CDR3: TGTGCCAGCAGTTTGTCCGGACAGTTCAATCAGCCCCAGCATTTT. Its translation: CASSLSGQFNQPQHF.

The chain combines TRBV19 with TRBJ1-5; 11 bases are a match to TRBD1. Germline V gene sequence: CDR1 LNHDA, CDR2 SQIVND (reference sequence). The CDR3 is 15 amino acids. V was clipped by 5 bases and J by 9 bases; unmatched bases: 9. CDR3 protein: CASSPGTGGVWPQHF. The CDR3 DNA reads as TGTGCCAGTAGTCCCGGGACAGGGGGGGTTTGGCCCCAGCATTTT. The full variable domain, its missing parts supplied by reference TRBV19 and TRBJ1-5, is DGGITQSPKYLFRKEGQNVTLSCEQNLNHDAMYWYRQDPGQGLRLIYYSQIVNDFQKGDIAEGYSVSREKKESFPLTVTSAQKNPTAFYLCASSPGTGGVWPQHFGDGTRLSIL.

V is TRBV4-2 and J is TRBJ1-3; TRBD1 matches 8 bases. Trimming took 1 base from V and 4 from J; bases not matched to a gene: 6. Looked up from germline, CDR1 is LGHNA and CDR2 is YNFKEQ. The CDR3 is 16 amino acids. CDR3 nucleotide sequence: TGTGCCAGCAGCCAAGTCTTCAGGGGGCTAGGAAACACCATATATTTT. Encoded protein: CASSQVFRGLGNTIYF.

This sequence joins TRBV30 and TRBJ1-2, with 9 bases identical to TRBD1. Germline V CDR1 and CDR2: GTSNPN, SVGIG (reference sequence). V lost 2 bases and J lost 10; bases outside the gene matches: 14. This CDR3 has 15 residues. CDR3 coding DNA: TGTGCCTGGAGTAAGAAACTCCGGACAGGGGCCGCCTACACCTTC. Its translation is CAWSKKLRTGAAYTF.

This chain connects TRBV10-3 to TRBJ1-1; D gene unclear. This CDR3 has 11 amino acids. Germline CDR1 is ENHRY and CDR2 is SYGVKD. V was clipped by 6 bases and J by 7 bases, with 9 bases between them. The DNA of the CDR3 is TGTGCCATCAGGACACCTCTTGAAGCTTTCTTT. It codes for CAIRTPLEAFF.

The chain joins TRBV5-4 to TRBJ1-1; 8 bases line up with TRBD1. Germline V gene sequence: CDR1 SGHNT, CDR2 YYREEE (reference sequence). This CDR3 has 16 residues. The ends lost 0 bases at V and 8 bases at J; junction bases unmatched: 12. The CDR3 loop reads CASSLAGGQGATEAFF. The CDR3 bases are TGTGCCAGCAGCTTGGCCGGGGGGCAGGGGGCAACAGAAGCTTTCTTT.

This clone was seen only a few times. V is TRBV28 and J is TRBJ2-5; D may be TRBD2 (5 bases). The CDR3 covers 14 residues. Germline V gene data show CDR1 as MDHEN and CDR2 as SYDVKM. Trimming left V 3 bases short and J 2 bases short, with 10 bases between. In DNA, the CDR3 is TGTGCCAGCAGTTTCGCCGGGGATCAAGAGACCCAGTACTTC. Translated, it gives CASSFAGDQETQYF.

The chain carries TRBV18 and TRBJ2-1; a possible D gene is TRBD2 (6 bases). The CDR3 loop spans 14 amino acids. CDR1 is KGHSH, CDR2 LQKENI, per germline. Trimming removed 6 bases from V and 9 bases from J, with 18 bases in between. CDR3 nucleotides: TGTGCCAGCTCTCCGGGACTCTTAAGCGGTGAGCAGTTCTTC. Protein sequence: CASSPGLLSGEQFF.

The chain has TRBV19 and TRBJ1-6; D is ambiguous. Germline-derived CDR1 and CDR2 are LNHDA and SQIVND (reference sequence). Between the trimmed V and J ends, which lost 6 bases and 5 bases, there was a span of 11 bases. The CDR3 runs to 14 residues. The CDR3 DNA sequence: TGTGCCAGTAGCAAAAGACTTAATAATTCACCCCTCCACTTT. It specifies CASSKRLNNSPLHF.

The V call is TRBV7-2, the J call TRBJ2-5; 12 bases map to TRBD2. CDR3 length: 16 amino acids. Germline lookup yields CDR1 SGHTA and CDR2 FQGNSA. V trimming: 5 bases; J trimming: 4 bases; junction bases outside the gene matches: 8. This chain's CDR3 is CASSLPLAGGRETQYF. DNA for the CDR3: TGTGCCAGCAGCCTACCCCTAGCGGGGGGGCGAGAGACCCAGTACTTC.

The gene calls are TRBV18 and TRBJ2-7, with 9 bases aligning to TRBD1. The V segment lost 3 bases and the J segment 3 bases; nucleotides outside the gene matches: 12. The CDR3 extends over 17 amino acids. Germline CDR1 is KGHSH and CDR2 is LQKENI. The CDR3 bases are TGTGCCAGCTCACCCCTTAGGTCGGGACAGGGTCGCTACGAGCAGTACTTC. It translates to CASSPLRSGQGRYEQYF.

This chain links TRBV20-1 with TRBJ2-1, with a possible D match to TRBD1 (5 bases). The CDR3 has 10 residues. The V end was cut by 8 bases, the J end by 5 bases, with 7 bases between. Per germline, CDR1 DFQATT and CDR2 SNEGSKA (reference sequence). CDR3 sequence reads: CSTGNNEQFF. The CDR3 bases are TGCAGTACAGGTAACAATGAGCAGTTCTTC.

This clone appeared a few times. The rearrangement uses TRBV7-9 and TRBJ1-4, with 7 positions matching TRBD1. J lost 13 bases, V lost 5 bases, and 16 bases had no gene match. Looked up from germline, CDR1 is SEHNR and CDR2 is FQNEAQ (reference sequence). This CDR3 is built from 15 residues. For the CDR3, the DNA is TGTGCCAGCAGCCCGGGACAGTCCGACAGGGAGAGACTGTTTTTT. It codes for CASSPGQSDRERLFF.

The chain joins TRBV11-2 to TRBJ2-7, with 8 bases that match TRBD1. The length of the CDR3 is 16 residues. After removal of 2 bases from V and 2 bases from J, the junction contained 8 bases not matched to a gene. Germline V gene data show CDR1 as SGHAT and CDR2 as FQNNGV. This CDR3 is CASSLLTGGLTYEQYF. The CDR3 DNA is TGTGCCAGCAGCTTATTAACAGGGGGACTGACCTACGAGCAGTACTTC. Complete variable domain (other parts from reference TRBV11-2 and TRBJ2-7): EAGVAQSPRYKIIEKRQSVAFWCNPISGHATLYWYQQILGQGPKLLIQFQNNGVVDDSQLPKDRFSAERLKGVDSTLKIQPAKLEDSAVYLCASSLLTGGLTYEQYFGPGTRLTVT.

The genes are TRBV6-1 and TRBJ2-3; 10 bases align to TRBD2. CDR1 and CDR2 (germline): MNHNS, SASEGT. V dropped 5 bases and J dropped 2; count of bases not matched to a gene: 4. The CDR3 loop spans 15 amino acids. The CDR3 nucleotides read TGTGCCAGCAGTCTACTAGCGGGGTACACAGATACGCAGTATTTT. Protein: CASSLLAGYTDTQYF.

This chain uses TRBV5-1 with TRBJ2-2; 9 nucleotides match TRBD1. In germline, CDR1 is SGHRS, CDR2 YFSETQ. The CDR3 has 16 residues. The J segment lost 4 bases and the V segment lost 3 bases, leaving 7 bases of the junction unmatched. The CDR3 nucleotides are TGCGCCAGCAGCTGGATGGGGGGACAGGGCACCGGGGAGCTGTTTTTT. It encodes CASSWMGGQGTGELFF.